This TCR beta chain is from a study of cytomegalovirus exposure and HLA in healthy donors. Notes on the study in general: V- and J-gene trimming of TCR beta was linked (in a later analysis) to a missense DCLRE1C variant. The classifier was said to identify cytomegalovirus status with high specificity and sensitivity. Analyzed later, association rates of TCRs varied across HLA loci, with DRB1 most and HLA-C fewest. TCR beta V segments were, for the most part, productive about 87% or about 30% of the time in an earlier analysis.

A remark on this clone: Its antigen is currently unknown.

PCR was performed using 60 Vbeta and 13 Jbeta primers. Some clones are missing from TCRdb's copy, which holds only in-frame ones; the method was immunoSEQ multiplex PCR. The top ten clones hold roughly 22% of a sample with some 77,000 clones, approximately 79% of them seen once. The CDR3 runs 18 residues. The ends lost 2 bases at V and 2 bases at J; junction bases unmatched: 12. Germline V CDR1 and CDR2: SGHDT, YYEEEE. The sequenced sample consisted of PBMCs. The receptor was derived from a woman in her thirties or forties in good health and CMV-seropositive. The gene calls are TRBV5-6 and TRBJ2-5; TRBD2 matches at 10 bases. Written as DNA, the CDR3 is TGTGCCAGCAGCTTCAGACTAGCGGGCACCCTTTCGCAAGAGACCCAGTACTTC. It yields the protein CASSFRLAGTLSQETQYF. Supplemented by reference TRBV5-6 and TRBJ2-5, the full variable domain reads DAGVTQSPTHLIKTRGQQVTLRCSPKSGHDTVSWYQQALGQGPQFIFQYYEEEERQRGNFPDRFSGHQFPNYSSELNVNALLLGDSALYLCASSFRLAGTLSQETQYFGPGTRLLVL.